Following are 28 T cell receptor beta chains from one sample sequenced in a study of Ad26.COV2.S vaccination and SARS-CoV-2 variants. The treatment is: around 19 received Ad26.COV2.S at low or high dose, single or two shots; a few received placebo; per-sample allocation not given. Specimens were obtained on day 63 following the first vaccine or placebo injection. Profiled with immunoSEQ multiplex PCR; TCRdb holds only in-frame clones, not every one. The sample has about 440,000 clones; about nine tenths are singletons. Specimen: peripheral blood, collected in a trial of Ad26.COV2.S vaccine versus placebo. The receptor source for this set is a person aged 18-65 years who received the Ad26.COV2.S COVID-19 vaccine or a placebo.

The chain is built from TRBV6-2 or TRBV6-3 and TRBJ1-5; 11 nucleotides line up with TRBD1. CDR3 length equals 16 residues. CDR1 is MNHEY and CDR2 is SVGEGT in the germline V gene. V trimming: 4 bases; J trimming: 3 bases; junction bases outside the gene matches: 5. The DNA for the CDR3 is TGTGCCAGCAGTTTATGGGACAGGGGGATCAATCAGCCCCAGCATTTT. This codes for CASSLWDRGINQPQHF.

The chain links TRBV14 to TRBJ2-3, with unresolved D. Trimming pared 6 bases from V and 4 bases from J, leaving 8 bases between. Germline loops: CDR1 SGHDN, CDR2 FVKESK. This CDR3 is 12 amino acids long. The CDR3 sequence: CASRSRADTQYF. CDR3 coding DNA: TGTGCCAGCAGAAGCCGAGCAGATACGCAGTATTTT.

This chain connects TRBV7-9 to TRBJ2-7; 10 nucleotides line up with TRBD1. The V gene end was trimmed by 6 bases and the J gene end by 4 bases; junction bases not matched to a gene: 3. Germline CDR1 reads SEHNR; CDR2 reads FQNEAQ (reference sequence). The CDR3 extends over 13 amino acids. In DNA, the CDR3 is TGTGCCAGCAGAACGGGACAGGGGTACGAGCAGTACTTC. As protein: CASRTGQGYEQYF. Complete variable domain (other parts from reference TRBV7-9 and TRBJ2-7): DTGVSQNPRHKITKRGQNVTFRCDPISEHNRLYWYRQTLGQGPEFLTYFQNEAQLEKSRLLSDRFSAERPKGSFSTLEIQRTEQGDSAMYLCASRTGQGYEQYFGPGTRLTVT.

The chain has TRBV4-2 and TRBJ1-2, with TRBD1 as a possible D gene (6 bases). This CDR3 spans 15 amino acids. The germline V and J ends were trimmed by 0 bases and 7 bases, with 15 bases remaining between them. Per germline, CDR1 LGHNA and CDR2 YNFKEQ. This CDR3 reads CASSQETGRALGYTF. In nucleotides, the CDR3 is TGTGCCAGCAGCCAAGAAACAGGGAGGGCCCTTGGCTACACCTTC.

The CDR3 bases are TGCAGCGTGGGGACCGGGACAGGGGGCAGGTACGAGCAGTACTTC. Translated, it gives CSVGTGTGGRYEQYF. The chain is built from TRBV29-1 and TRBJ2-7; TRBD1 aligns across 12 bases. This CDR3 spans 15 amino acids. CDR1 and CDR2 (germline): SQVTM, ANQGSEA. Trimming cost V 6 bases and J 4 bases; bases outside gene matches: 10.

This clone was seen once. J is TRBJ1-3 and V is TRBV6-1; D is ambiguous. The V gene lost 3 bases and the J gene lost 0 bases, with 18 bases spanning the gap. The germline gives CDR1 MNHNS, CDR2 SASEGT. The CDR3 runs to 18 residues. The CDR3 region is CASSDRPWRTLSGNTIYF. Written as DNA, the CDR3 is TGTGCCAGCAGTGACCGCCCGTGGCGGACCCTCTCTGGAAACACCATATATTTT.

The rearrangement links TRBV5-1 to TRBJ2-7, with D perhaps matching TRBD1 (5 bases). In germline, CDR1 is SGHRS, CDR2 YFSETQ. V dropped 5 bases and J dropped 5 bases, with 11 bases sitting between them. This CDR3 has 12 amino acids. The DNA of the CDR3 is TGCGCCAGCAGGGACATTAAAAACGAGCAGTACTTC. Protein product: CASRDIKNEQYF.

The chain employs TRBV10-3 and TRBJ2-7; D remains ambiguous. CDR1 is ENHRY, CDR2 SYGVKD, per germline. The CDR3 runs to 12 residues. V was clipped by 4 bases and J by 5 bases, with 9 bases between them. The CDR3 DNA reads TGTGCCATCAGTGTTTTTGAGAACGAGCAGTACTTC. Its protein is CAISVFENEQYF.

The V and J genes are TRBV5-1 and TRBJ2-5; TRBD2 matches at 12 bases. This CDR3 is 15 amino acids long. The trim removed 1 base at V and 4 bases at J, leaving 2 bases unmatched. Per germline, CDR1 SGHRS and CDR2 YFSETQ. For the CDR3, the DNA is TGCGCCAGCAGCTTGTCGGGACTAGCGGGAGAGACCCAGTACTTC. Its protein is CASSLSGLAGETQYF.

A note on this clone: Other DNA sequences in this specimen translate into the identical CDR3. The chain links TRBV7-2 to TRBJ2-5; no clear D gene. Trimming removed 1 base from V and 4 bases from J, with 7 bases in between. Germline V gives CDR1 SGHTA, CDR2 FQGNSA. CDR3 size: 13 residues. CDR3 in DNA: TGTGCCAGCAGCTTAGGGGTGAGAGAGACCCAGTACTTC. Its translation: CASSLGVRETQYF.

The J gene is TRBJ2-1, the V gene TRBV27; perhaps TRBD2 as D (5 bases). The CDR3 length is 15 residues. The germline V gene has CDR1 MNHEY and CDR2 SMNVEV (reference sequence). Trimming took 2 bases from V and 6 from J, leaving 14 bases between them. This chain's CDR3 is CASSLRLAAGNEQFF. In nucleotides, the CDR3 is TGTGCCAGCAGTTTACGGCTAGCCGCGGGCAATGAGCAGTTCTTC.

The chain couples TRBV9 to TRBJ2-3; 11 positions match TRBD2. The CDR3 runs to 15 residues. The V and J ends lost 0 bases and 9 bases, in that order; junction bases with no gene match: 6. Germline V gene data show CDR1 as SGDLS and CDR2 as YYNGEE. CDR3 bases: TGTGCCAGCAGCGTAGCTCAACTAGCGGGAGACACGCAGTATTTT. Protein product: CASSVAQLAGDTQYF.

V is TRBV4-3 and J is TRBJ2-3; 10 nucleotides line up with TRBD2. The V gene end was trimmed by 3 bases and the J gene end by 6 bases; junction bases not matched to a gene: 6. This CDR3 is built from 15 residues. From germline, CDR1 is LGHNA and CDR2 YSLEER. The CDR3 DNA is TGCGCCAGCAGCCAGAGAGCGGGAGGGAGGGATACGCAGTATTTT. Translated, it gives CASSQRAGGRDTQYF.

The CDR3 DNA reads TGTGCCAGCAGCACGACAGGCCAGGGGGGAGCTTTCTTT. It yields the protein CASSTTGQGGAFF. This chain connects TRBV7-9 to TRBJ1-1, with 7 bases fitting TRBD1. The germline CDR1 and CDR2 sequences are SEHNR and FQNEAQ (reference sequence). The CDR3 loop spans 13 amino acids. V gave up 5 bases and J gave up 10 bases; unmatched junction bases: 10.

The rearrangement links TRBV7-2 to TRBJ1-5; the D gene is possibly TRBD1 (5 bases). This CDR3 spans 17 amino acids. Trimming removed 1 base at V and 0 bases at J, with 13 bases between. Germline-derived CDR1 and CDR2 are SGHTA and FQGNSA. Here the CDR3 DNA reads TGTGCCAGCAGCTTAGGGCCCCCAGGGTCTAGCAATCAGCCCCAGCATTTT. Its translation is CASSLGPPGSSNQPQHF.

The chain couples TRBV24-1 to TRBJ1-2; 9 bases match TRBD1. Trimming cost V 3 bases and J 6 bases; bases outside gene matches: 7. This CDR3 is 15 amino acids long. Germline V gene lookup returns CDR1 KGHDR and CDR2 SFDVKD. CDR3 DNA: TGTGCCACCAGTGATGGGACAGGGAGTAGGAATGGCTACACCTTC. It encodes CATSDGTGSRNGYTF.

The V call is TRBV10-3, the J call TRBJ1-2; D not certain. Germline values: CDR1 ENHRY, CDR2 SYGVKD. The CDR3 has 14 residues. V lost 3 bases to trimming and J lost 4 bases, with 12 bases between them. CDR3 sequence reads: CAISDPVMGYGYTF. CDR3 nucleotide sequence: TGTGCCATCAGTGACCCCGTAATGGGCTATGGCTACACCTTC.

This clone was counted once. V and J are TRBV5-1 and TRBJ2-1; 14 positions match TRBD2. V gave up 1 base and J gave up 2 bases; unmatched junction bases: 5. Germline loops: CDR1 SGHRS, CDR2 YFSETQ. CDR3 length equals 18 residues. The CDR3 DNA sequence: TGCGCCAGCAGCTTGCTTGGGACTAGCGGGAGTACCTACAATGAGCAGTTCTTC. It codes for CASSLLGTSGSTYNEQFF.

Of note for this clone: This specimen includes other DNA sequences encoding the same CDR3. The gene calls are TRBV5-4 and TRBJ2-5; 7 bases are a match to TRBD2. The CDR3 is made up of 13 amino acids. With 0 bases clipped from V and 5 bases from J, the junction kept 1 base outside the gene matches. Germline V CDR1 and CDR2: SGHNT, YYREEE (reference sequence). In nucleotides, the CDR3 is TGTGCCAGCAGCTTGGCCGGGAGGGAGACCCAGTACTTC. This encodes CASSLAGRETQYF.

The chain is built from TRBV6-5 and TRBJ2-3; 8 bases match TRBD2. J was trimmed by 4 bases and V by 5 bases; bases with no gene match: 8. Germline V gene data show CDR1 as MNHEY and CDR2 as SVGAGI. The CDR3 loop spans 15 amino acids. The CDR3 DNA sequence: TGTGCCAGCAGTCTCAGCGGGAGAGGGGCAGATACGCAGTATTTT. Translated, it gives CASSLSGRGADTQYF.

This chain links TRBV18 with TRBJ2-3; 7 bases are shared with TRBD1. Germline CDR1 and CDR2: KGHSH and LQKENI. Trimming cost V 5 bases and J 1 base; bases outside gene matches: 6. This CDR3 has 15 residues. The CDR3 bases are TGTGCCAGCTCAGCCGGGACAGCGGGCACAGATACGCAGTATTTT. Translating it yields CASSAGTAGTDTQYF.

This chain joins TRBV18 and TRBJ1-2; D is ambiguous. The CDR3 runs 13 residues. Germline CDR1 reads KGHSH; CDR2 reads LQKENI. Trimming shortened V by 4 bases and J by 8 bases, and 14 bases separated the two germline ends. The CDR3 DNA follows: TGTGCCAGCTCACAATACAGCTCACGGGGCTACACCTTC. Translating it yields CASSQYSSRGYTF.

The chain is built from TRBV6-2 or TRBV6-3 and TRBJ1-2; D call uncertain. The germline V gene has CDR1 MNHEY and CDR2 SVGEGT. V was shortened by 0 bases and J by 4 bases, with 9 bases between the two germline ends. The CDR3 has 14 amino acids. The CDR3 sequence is CASSYSRLAYGYTF. CDR3 coding DNA: TGTGCCAGCAGTTACTCAAGGCTTGCCTATGGCTACACCTTC.

The chain combines TRBV27 with TRBJ1-2; 11 nucleotides agree with TRBD1. Germline V gene lookup returns CDR1 MNHEY and CDR2 SMNVEV (reference sequence). V lost 0 bases, J lost 6 bases, and 15 bases stayed unmatched. This CDR3 contains 19 residues. CDR3 amino acids: CASSLSAEGQGDLEHGYTF. The CDR3 DNA sequence: TGTGCCAGCAGTTTATCGGCTGAGGGACAGGGGGATTTAGAGCATGGCTACACCTTC.

The gene calls are TRBV7-8 and TRBJ2-7; D is possibly TRBD1 or TRBD2 (9 bases each). This CDR3 region has 18 residues. The V end lost 5 bases, the J end lost 7 bases, and 30 bases lay between the germline ends. Germline V lookup: CDR1 SGHVS, CDR2 FQNEAQ. The DNA for the CDR3 is TGTGCCAGCAGCACGGGGACAGGGAATCCCTTTCTAGCGGGAGAGCAGTACTTC. Encoded protein: CASSTGTGNPFLAGEQYF.

This clone has just one count. The J gene is TRBJ1-4, the V gene TRBV7-9, with D tentatively TRBD1 (5 bases). The CDR3 length is 16 residues. CDR1 is SEHNR, CDR2 FQNEAQ, per germline (reference sequence). Trimming removed 1 base at V and 7 bases at J, with 16 bases between. CDR3 region: CASSLEGRGLGEKLFF. The CDR3 nucleotides are TGTGCCAGCAGCTTAGAAGGAAGGGGACTCGGTGAAAAACTGTTTTTT.

This chain links TRBV27 with TRBJ2-2; D may be TRBD1 or TRBD2 (5 bases each). Germline loops: CDR1 MNHEY, CDR2 SMNVEV (reference sequence). This CDR3 has 18 amino acids. V was clipped by 6 bases and J by 5 bases, with 25 bases between them. The CDR3 bases are TGTGCCAGCAGCCGTTTTGCCCCCGGGACCGCTAATACCGGGGAGCTGTTTTTT. It is translated as CASSRFAPGTANTGELFF.

This chain joins TRBV4-3 and TRBJ1-2, with 7 bases aligning to TRBD1. V dropped 3 bases and J dropped 6; count of bases not matched to a gene: 7. The CDR3 runs to 14 residues. The germline V gene encodes CDR1 LGHNA and CDR2 YSLEER. The DNA for the CDR3 is TGCGCCAGCAGCCAGGTCGACAGGGTGCATGGCTACACCTTC. Translating gives CASSQVDRVHGYTF.